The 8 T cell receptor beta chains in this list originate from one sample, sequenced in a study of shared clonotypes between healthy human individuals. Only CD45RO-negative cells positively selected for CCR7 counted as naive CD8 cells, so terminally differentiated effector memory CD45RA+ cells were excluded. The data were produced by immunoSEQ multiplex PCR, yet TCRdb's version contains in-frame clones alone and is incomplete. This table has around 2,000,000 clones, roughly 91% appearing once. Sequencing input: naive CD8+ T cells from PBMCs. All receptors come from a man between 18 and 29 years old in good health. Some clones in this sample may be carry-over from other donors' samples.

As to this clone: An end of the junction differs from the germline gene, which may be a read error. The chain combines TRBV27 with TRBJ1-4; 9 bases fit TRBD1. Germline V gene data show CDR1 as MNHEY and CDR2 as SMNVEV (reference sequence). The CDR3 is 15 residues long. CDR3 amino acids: CASSVSGTGSGKLFF. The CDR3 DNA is TGTGCCAGCAGTGTATCCGGGACAGGGTCGGGGAAACTGTTTTTT. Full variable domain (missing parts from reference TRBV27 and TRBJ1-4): EAQVTQNPRYLITVTGKKLTVTCSQNMNHEYMSWYRQDPGLGLRQIYYSMNVEVTDKGDVPEGYKVSRKEKRNFPLILESPSPNQTSLYFCASSVSGTGSGKLFFGSGTQLSVL.

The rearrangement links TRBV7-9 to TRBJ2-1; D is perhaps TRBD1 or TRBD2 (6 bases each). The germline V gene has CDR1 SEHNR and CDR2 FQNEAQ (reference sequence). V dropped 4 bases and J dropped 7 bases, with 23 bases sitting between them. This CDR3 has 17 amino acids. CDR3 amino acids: CASSSKGGGKVINEQFF. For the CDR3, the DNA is TGTGCCAGCAGCTCAAAGGGGGGCGGGAAAGTGATAAATGAGCAGTTCTTC.

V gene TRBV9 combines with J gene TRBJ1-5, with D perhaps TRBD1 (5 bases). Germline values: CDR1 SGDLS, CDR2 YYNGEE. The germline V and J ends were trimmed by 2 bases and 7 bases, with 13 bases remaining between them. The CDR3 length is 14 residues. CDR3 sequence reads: CASSVGGVQQPQHF. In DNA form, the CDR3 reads TGTGCCAGCAGCGTGGGAGGGGTTCAGCAGCCCCAGCATTTT.

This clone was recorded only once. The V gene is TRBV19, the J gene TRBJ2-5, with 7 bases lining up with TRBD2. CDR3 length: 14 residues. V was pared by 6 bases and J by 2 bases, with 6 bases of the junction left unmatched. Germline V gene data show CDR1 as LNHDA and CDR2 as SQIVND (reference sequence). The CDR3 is CASSERGTQETQYF. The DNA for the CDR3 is TGTGCCAGTAGCGAGCGGGGTACTCAAGAGACCCAGTACTTC.

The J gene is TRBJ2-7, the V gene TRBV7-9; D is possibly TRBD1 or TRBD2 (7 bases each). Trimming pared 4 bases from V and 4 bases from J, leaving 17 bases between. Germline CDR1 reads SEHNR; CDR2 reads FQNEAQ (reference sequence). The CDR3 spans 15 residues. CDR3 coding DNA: TGTGCCAGCAGCTCGGGGTCAGGGGGGGCTTACGAGCAGTACTTC. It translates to CASSSGSGGAYEQYF.

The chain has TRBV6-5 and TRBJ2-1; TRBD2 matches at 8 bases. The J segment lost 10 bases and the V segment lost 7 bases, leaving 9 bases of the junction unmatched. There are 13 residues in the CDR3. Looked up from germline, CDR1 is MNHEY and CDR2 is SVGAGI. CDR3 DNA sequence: TGTGCCAGCACCTCCGAGGTAGCGGGAGAGCAGTTCTTC. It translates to CASTSEVAGEQFF.

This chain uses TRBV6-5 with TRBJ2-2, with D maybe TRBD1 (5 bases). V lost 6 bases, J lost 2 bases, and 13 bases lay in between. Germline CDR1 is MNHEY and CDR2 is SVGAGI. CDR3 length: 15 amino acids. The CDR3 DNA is TGTGCCAGCAGGTGGAGTAGGGGAAACACCGGGGAGCTGTTTTTT. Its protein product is CASRWSRGNTGELFF.

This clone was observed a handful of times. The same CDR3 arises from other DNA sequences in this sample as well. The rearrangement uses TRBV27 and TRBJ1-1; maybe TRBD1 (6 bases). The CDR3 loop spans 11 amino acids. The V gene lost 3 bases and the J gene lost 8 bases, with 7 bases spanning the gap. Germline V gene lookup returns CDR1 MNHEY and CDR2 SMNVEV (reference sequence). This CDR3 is CASSLGGEAFF. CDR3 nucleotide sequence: TGTGCCAGCAGTTTGGGGGGCGAAGCTTTCTTT.